Listed below are T cell receptor beta chains from one sample, sequenced in a study of blood T cell repertoires in COVID-19. Here immunoSEQ multiplex PCR was the method, and the copy in TCRdb shows in-frame clones only, minus some. This table holds about 260,000 clones, 70% to 85% found once. Source material: peripheral blood. The receptors here all came from a woman older than 75 with acute or convalescent COVID-19. Both conserved end residues are part of each CDR3. The D gene is left open where the match is weak. Clone size is shown for a subset of rows, as once, few, many or a class of expanded clone.

j_call: TRBJ1-1; clone_size: once; v_call: TRBV5-1; d_call: TRBD1; cdr3_aa: CASSPGTGEGTEAFF; cdr3_nt: TGCGCCAGCAGCCCCGGGACAGGGGAAGGTACTGAAGCTTTCTTT
j_call: TRBJ2-1; clone_size: NA; v_call: TRBV3-1/TRBV3-2; d_call: NA; cdr3_aa: CASSHYSGSQNEQFF; cdr3_nt: TGTGCCAGCAGCCACTATAGCGGATCTCAGAATGAGCAGTTCTTC
j_call: TRBJ2-7; clone_size: NA; v_call: TRBV19; d_call: NA; cdr3_aa: CASSLASGLSEQYF; cdr3_nt: TGTGCCAGTAGTCTGGCCAGCGGGTTATCCGAGCAGTACTTC
j_call: TRBJ1-1; clone_size: NA; v_call: TRBV5-1; d_call: TRBD1; cdr3_aa: CASSLDPGGSTEAFF; cdr3_nt: TGCGCCAGCAGCTTGGATCCAGGGGGTTCCACTGAAGCTTTCTTT
j_call: TRBJ1-2; clone_size: NA; v_call: TRBV4-1; d_call: NA; cdr3_aa: CASSQALTLGYTF; cdr3_nt: TGCGCCAGCAGCCAAGCATTGACTTTAGGCTACACCTTC
j_call: TRBJ1-1; clone_size: once; v_call: TRBV5-1; d_call: NA; cdr3_aa: CASSLGALGNTEAFF; cdr3_nt: TGCGCCAGCAGCTTGGGGGCCCTCGGGAACACTGAAGCTTTCTTT
j_call: TRBJ2-1; clone_size: NA; v_call: TRBV24-1; d_call: NA; cdr3_aa: CATSDSGESSYNEQFF; cdr3_nt: TGTGCCACCAGTGATTCAGGGGAGAGCTCCTACAATGAGCAGTTCTTC
j_call: TRBJ2-2; clone_size: once; v_call: TRBV11-2; d_call: NA; cdr3_aa: CASSLGAGSNTGELFF; cdr3_nt: TGTGCCAGCAGCTTAGGGGCAGGGTCGAACACCGGGGAGCTGTTTTTT
j_call: TRBJ1-3; clone_size: few; v_call: TRBV7-9; d_call: TRBD1; cdr3_aa: CASSLAATGITGNTIYF; cdr3_nt: TGTGCCAGCAGCTTAGCGGCGACAGGGATCACTGGAAACACCATATATTTT
j_call: TRBJ1-2; clone_size: NA; v_call: TRBV5-1; d_call: NA; cdr3_aa: CASSLYQSGAYGYTF; cdr3_nt: TGCGCCAGCAGCTTGTATCAGTCTGGGGCCTATGGCTACACCTTC